This entry describes one T cell receptor (delta chain). With CATT, TCRdb re-called clones from the reads. The sample carries about 2,300 delta-chain clones, under 8.5% recorded once. The record originates from a study of gamma-delta chains in newborns, infants, children. Study-level background: Microbial exposure reportedly drives polyclonal innate γδ T cell expansion after birth.

Material: blood. This TCR was sampled from a child who was a newborn, infant or young child, either healthy, febrile or measles-vaccinated (not recorded which).

The CDR3 loop is CACDTVGSTGGILPAPAKLIF. DNA for the CDR3: TGTGCCTGTGACACCGTCGGGAGTACTGGGGGGATACTGCCGGCACCCGCTAAACTCATCTTT. The chain joins TRDV2 to TRDJ1; 9 bases line up with TRDD3. Looked up from germline, CDR1 is GEAIGNYY and CDR2 is EKD. The CDR3 runs to 21 residues. The V segment lost 0 bases and the J segment 7 bases; nucleotides outside the gene matches: 26.